The 10 T cell receptor beta chains given below trace back to one sample, sequenced in a study of CD8 T cells in ankylosing spondylitis. TCRdb re-called the 5' RACE reads through MiXCR, storing one row per CDR3 protein. The sample lists roughly 200,000 distinct CDR3 sequences, about 26% occurring once. Sequencing was performed on blood, either unsorted or a sorted T cell fraction (not recorded which). Every receptor here comes from a male donor with ankylosing spondylitis or in good health (not recorded which).

There are a few counts of this clonotype. A clone one base away is much larger, so this may be a read error. This rearrangement joins TRBV5-1 to TRBJ1-2; D is unresolved. Germline loops: CDR1 SGHRS, CDR2 YFSETQ. V gave up 1 base and J gave up 9 bases, with 16 bases separating them. The CDR3 has 14 amino acids. The CDR3 region has the DNA TGCGCCAGCAGCTTGATGATGGGTAAAGATAGCTACACCTTC. It codes for CASSLMMGKDSYTF.

The table lists this clonotype with a few counts. The chain combines TRBV29-1 with TRBJ2-7, with D possibly being TRBD2 (5 bases). The germline V and J ends were trimmed by 4 bases and 0 bases, with 13 bases remaining between them. In germline, CDR1 is SQVTM, CDR2 ANQGSEA. CDR3 length: 14 residues. The CDR3 reads CSVAEVWASYEQYF. The CDR3, as DNA: TGCAGCGTTGCGGAGGTGTGGGCCTCCTACGAGCAGTACTTC.

This clonotype was counted only a few times. This chain links TRBV20-1 with TRBJ2-3, with D possibly TRBD2 on 6 matching bases. The germline V gene encodes CDR1 DFQATT and CDR2 SNEGSKA (reference sequence). Trimming stripped 5 bases from V and 6 bases from J, with 18 bases between. There are 14 residues in the CDR3. In DNA, the CDR3 is TGCAGTGCTGGACGGGAGAGGTTGGAGGATACGCAGTATTTT. As protein: CSAGRERLEDTQYF.

For this clonotype: This may come from a read error, since a much larger clone is one base off. This sequence joins TRBV28 and TRBJ1-6; D gene unclear. CDR3 length: 13 amino acids. From germline, CDR1 is MDHEN and CDR2 SYDVKM. The ends were cut back, 4 bases at V and 11 bases at J, with 12 bases in the middle. The CDR3 region is CASSSSERAPLHF. The CDR3 DNA sequence: TGTGCCAGCAGTTCATCGGAAAGGGCACCCCTCCACTTT. The whole variable domain, remainder taken from reference TRBV28 and TRBJ1-6, is DVKVTQSSRYLVKRTGEKVFLECVQDMDHENMFWYRQDPGLGLRLIYFSYDVKMKEKGDIPEGYSVSREKKERFSLILESASTNQTSMYLCASSSSERAPLHFGNGTRLTVT.

This clonotype occurred many times. V gene TRBV11-2 combines with J gene TRBJ1-5, with D possibly matching TRBD1 (6 bases). V lost 3 bases and J lost 7, with 13 bases in between. CDR1 and CDR2 (germline): SGHAT, FQNNGV. The length of the CDR3 is 14 residues. The CDR3 DNA is TGTGCCAGCAGCTTGAGGGGCGGGGGCCAGCCCCAGCATTTT. It encodes CASSLRGGGQPQHF.

This clonotype has just a few counts. The chain employs TRBV12-3 or TRBV12-4 and TRBJ2-2, with D perhaps matching TRBD2 (7 bases). Deletions cut 7 bases from V and 0 bases from J, with 18 bases between. This CDR3 region has 17 residues. The CDR3 DNA reads TGTGCCAGCACCCTAGGGGGAGGGAGGGCGAACACCGGGGAGCTGTTTTTT. This sequence encodes CASTLGGGRANTGELFF.

For this clonotype: A read error may produce the germline difference seen at one junction end. This chain joins TRBV24-1 and TRBJ2-1; 11 bases are a match to TRBD2. The CDR3 runs to 21 residues. Looked up from germline, CDR1 is KGHDR and CDR2 is SFDVKD. DNA of the CDR3: TGTGCCGCCAGTGATTCCGCACCCCTAGCGGGAGGTCGGAGCTCCTACAATGAGCAGTTCTTC. This encodes CAASDSAPLAGGRSSYNEQFF.

This clonotype was seen a few times. The J gene is TRBJ2-1, the V gene TRBV20-1; D might be TRBD2 (6 bases). This CDR3 spans 17 amino acids. Germline V gene sequence: CDR1 DFQATT, CDR2 SNEGSKA (reference sequence). V shed 1 base and J shed 0 bases, with 16 bases lying between them. CDR3 amino acids: CSARAFIAESSYNEQFF. In DNA, the CDR3 is TGCAGTGCTAGAGCGTTTATAGCGGAGAGCTCCTACAATGAGCAGTTCTTC.

The table lists this clonotype with many counts. V and J are TRBV21-1 and TRBJ2-3; TRBD2 reflects the table's D call only, with no check against the DNA. TRBV21-1 is assigned pseudogene status. This CDR3 is built from 16 residues. The CDR3 loop reads CASSKRVVWETDTQYF. The CDR3, as DNA: TGTGCCAGCAGCAAACGGGTAGTCTGGGAGACAGATACGCAGTATTTT.

This clonotype was observed at least ten times. The chain employs TRBV2 and TRBJ2-7; the D call may be TRBD1 or TRBD2 (5 bases each). Trimming cost V 4 bases and J 0 bases, with 13 bases left between them. Germline CDR1 reads SNHLY; CDR2 reads FYNNEI. The CDR3 runs to 15 residues. CDR3 in amino acids: CASSGGVPYSYEQYF. The CDR3 coding sequence is TGTGCCAGCAGTGGAGGGGTCCCTTACTCCTACGAGCAGTACTTC.